This T cell receptor (beta chain) stems from a study of blood T cell repertoires in COVID-19. Turning to the study itself: PBMCs, B-cell-depleted T cells, or T cells provided the cDNA or gDNA that made up the material.

The CDR3 spans 15 residues. The V gene's germline CDR1 is SGHDT and CDR2 YYEEEE. Germline trimming cut 4 bases from V and 0 bases from J; bases unmatched to any gene: 3. Some clones are missing from TCRdb's copy, which holds only in-frame ones; the method was immunoSEQ multiplex PCR. Counted here are 430,000 or so clones, around nine tenths occurring once; the ten biggest clones make up 1.5% to 2%. This clonotype was sampled from a woman between 35 and 50 years old who had recovered from COVID-19. The source material was PBMCs or T cells enriched from blood (not recorded which). The chain employs TRBV5-6 and TRBJ1-2; 10 bases align to TRBD1. The CDR3 region has the DNA TGTGCCAGCAGCCCGGGGACAGGGGCTAACTATGGCTACACCTTC. This codes for CASSPGTGANYGYTF.